The 11 T cell receptor beta chains listed next were all sequenced from one sample in a study of cytomegalovirus exposure and HLA in healthy donors. The PCR contained 60 Vbeta and 13 Jbeta primers. The data were produced by immunoSEQ multiplex PCR, yet TCRdb's version contains in-frame clones alone and is incomplete. Of about 190,000 clones listed, more than 70% were seen once; the top ten hold over 4%. Source material: PBMCs. The source of these receptors is a man aged 30 to 39 in good health and CMV-seropositive.

The chain is built from TRBV5-4 and TRBJ1-4, with 8 bases that match TRBD1. The CDR3 spans 14 residues. V was clipped by 5 bases and J by 4 bases; unmatched bases: 4. From germline, CDR1 is SGHNT and CDR2 YYREEE (reference sequence). The CDR3 protein is CASSRDRGNEKLFF. CDR3 sequence (DNA): TGTGCCAGCAGTCGCGACAGGGGTAATGAAAAACTGTTTTTT.

The J gene is TRBJ1-6, the V gene TRBV10-3; 7 bases fit TRBD1. After removal of 6 bases from V and 6 bases from J, the junction contained 5 bases not matched to a gene. The CDR3 sequence is 14 residues long. CDR1 is ENHRY, CDR2 SYGVKD, per germline. CDR3 bases: TGTGCCATCAGGGGACAGTTCGGTAATTCACCCCTCCACTTT. It translates to CAIRGQFGNSPLHF.

The V and J genes are TRBV4-1 and TRBJ2-1, with TRBD2 matching 7 bases. The V gene end was trimmed by 3 bases and the J gene end by 7 bases; junction bases not matched to a gene: 6. The germline gives CDR1 MGHRA, CDR2 YSYEKL. The CDR3 is 14 amino acids. CDR3 protein: CASSHLGGKNEQFF. CDR3 DNA: TGCGCCAGCAGCCACTTGGGGGGGAAAAATGAGCAGTTCTTC.

The V and J genes are TRBV6-5 and TRBJ1-2; 7 positions match TRBD1. Germline CDR1 MNHEY, CDR2 SVGAGI. V trimming: 10 bases; J trimming: 0 bases; junction bases outside the gene matches: 5. The CDR3 loop spans 13 amino acids. CDR3 loop: CATQTGPNYGYTF. CDR3 DNA sequence: TGTGCCACCCAGACAGGGCCTAACTATGGCTACACCTTC.

The chain has TRBV27 and TRBJ2-1; D perhaps matches TRBD1 (6 bases). CDR3 size: 15 residues. The V end lost 3 bases, the J end lost 5 bases, and 14 bases lay between the germline ends. Germline V gene sequence: CDR1 MNHEY, CDR2 SMNVEV (reference sequence). The CDR3 region is CASSLRSQGNNEQFF. The CDR3 DNA reads TGTGCCAGCAGTTTGCGCTCGCAGGGGAACAATGAGCAGTTCTTC.

J is TRBJ2-2 and V is TRBV6-5; 7 nucleotides align to TRBD2. The CDR3 consists of 15 residues. V lost 4 bases to trimming and J lost 7 bases; unmatched junction nucleotides: 9. The germline CDR1 and CDR2 sequences are MNHEY and SVGAGI. This chain's CDR3 is CASSSSVGGVGELFF. DNA of the CDR3: TGTGCCAGCAGTTCCTCCGTGGGGGGGGTCGGGGAGCTGTTTTTT.

This chain connects TRBV5-1 to TRBJ1-3; TRBD1 aligns across 10 bases. The CDR3 loop spans 16 amino acids. Germline-derived CDR1 and CDR2 are SGHRS and YFSETQ. Germline trimming cut 0 bases from V and 2 bases from J; bases unmatched to any gene: 2. The CDR3 coding sequence is TGCGCCAGCAGCTTGGGGGACAGGGGTGCTGGAAACACCATATATTTT. As protein: CASSLGDRGAGNTIYF.

The sample holds one count of this clone. This chain uses TRBV18 with TRBJ1-3; 7 nucleotides line up with TRBD1. Germline lookup yields CDR1 KGHSH and CDR2 LQKENI. J gave up 0 bases and V 2 bases, and 10 bases lay outside the gene matches. The CDR3 is 18 residues long. CDR3: CASSPREPDRVSGNTIYF. The CDR3 region has the DNA TGTGCCAGCTCACCAAGGGAACCTGACAGGGTCTCTGGAAACACCATATATTTT.

The rearrangement joins TRBV28 to TRBJ2-5, with a weak D call TRBD1 (6 bases). The J call is in doubt because the DNA end fits TRBJ2-7 better. The CDR3 has 15 amino acids. In germline, CDR1 is MDHEN, CDR2 SYDVKM. The CDR3 region is CASSLVGTLGSEQYF. The CDR3 DNA reads TGTGCCAGCAGTTTAGTAGGGACACTTGGTAGCGAGCAGTACTTC.

This chain joins TRBV30 and TRBJ1-2; D might be TRBD1 (6 bases). The CDR3 runs 11 residues. CDR1 is GTSNPN and CDR2 is SVGIG in the germline V gene (reference sequence). The V gene lost 2 bases and the J gene lost 7 bases, with 8 bases spanning the gap. The CDR3 coding sequence is TGTGCCTGGAGTTCAGGGGCTGGCTACACCTTC. This codes for CAWSSGAGYTF.

For this clone: The missing conserved phenylalanine or tryptophan at the end of this CDR3 makes a read error likely. The limits of the CDR3 on the DNA are not certain, so only TCRdb's listed CDR3 is given. The chain is built from TRBV28 and TRBJ2-3; the D segment call TRBD2 is taken from the table without a DNA check. CDR1 MDHEN and CDR2 SYDVKM come from the germline V gene. The CDR3 has 11 residues if both end residues are counted. CDR3 region: CASSIAGELKI.